This T cell receptor (beta chain) derives from a study of blood T cell repertoires in COVID-19. Overall study: Italy, Spain and the United States were the sources of the convalescent and acute COVID-19 samples. T cells, B-cell-depleted T cells, or PBMCs provided the cDNA or gDNA that served as material.

In the authors' workflow: The assay estimated nucleated cells by amplifying reference gene primers. The table came from immunoSEQ multiplex PCR; TCRdb's copy has only in-frame clones and leaves some out. V, J and clone size were drawn from that table, and D and trimming were deduced from the DNA. The data show 20,000 or so clones, approximately 86% seen once. V was cut by 2 bases and J by 5 bases, with 4 bases left in between. Germline V gives CDR1 DFQATT, CDR2 SNEGSKA (reference sequence). CDR3 length equals 11 residues. The chain recombines TRBV20-1 with TRBJ2-1; no definite D call. This TCR was sampled from a human donor with acute or convalescent COVID-19. The donor label of this sample is uncertain. The sample was peripheral blood. DNA for the CDR3: TGCAGTGCTAGACTCGACAATGAGCAGTTCTTC. The encoded protein is CSARLDNEQFF.